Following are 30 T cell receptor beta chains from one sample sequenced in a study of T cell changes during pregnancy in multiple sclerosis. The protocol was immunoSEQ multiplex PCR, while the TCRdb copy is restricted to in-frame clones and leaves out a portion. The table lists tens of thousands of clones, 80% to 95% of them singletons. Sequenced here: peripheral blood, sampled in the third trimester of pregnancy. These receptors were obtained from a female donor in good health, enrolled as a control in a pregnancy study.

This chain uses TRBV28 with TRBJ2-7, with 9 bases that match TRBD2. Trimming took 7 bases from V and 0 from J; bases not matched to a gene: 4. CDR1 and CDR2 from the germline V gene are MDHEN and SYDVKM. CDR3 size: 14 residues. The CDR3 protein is CASKRGESSYEQYF. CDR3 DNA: TGTGCCAGCAAGCGGGGGGAAAGCTCCTACGAGCAGTACTTC. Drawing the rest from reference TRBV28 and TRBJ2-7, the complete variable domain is DVKVTQSSRYLVKRTGEKVFLECVQDMDHENMFWYRQDPGLGLRLIYFSYDVKMKEKGDIPEGYSVSREKKERFSLILESASTNQTSMYLCASKRGESSYEQYFGPGTRLTVT.

The CDR3 sequence is CASSLRQNTEAFF. The CDR3 nucleotides read TGTGCCAGCAGTTTGAGGCAGAACACTGAAGCTTTCTTT. The chain is built from TRBV28 and TRBJ1-1; the D is unclear. Germline values: CDR1 MDHEN, CDR2 SYDVKM. The CDR3 consists of 13 residues. Trimming stripped 3 bases from V and 1 base from J, with 6 bases between.

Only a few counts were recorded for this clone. CDR3 sequence: CASSLRGLQLSYNEQFF. The CDR3 DNA sequence: TGTGCCAGCAGCTTAAGGGGACTGCAACTTTCCTACAATGAGCAGTTCTTC. The chain links TRBV13 to TRBJ2-1; D is possibly TRBD2 (6 bases). Germline V gene lookup returns CDR1 PRHDT and CDR2 FYEKMQ (reference sequence). Deletions cut 2 bases from V and 1 base from J, with 15 bases between. CDR3 length: 17 amino acids.

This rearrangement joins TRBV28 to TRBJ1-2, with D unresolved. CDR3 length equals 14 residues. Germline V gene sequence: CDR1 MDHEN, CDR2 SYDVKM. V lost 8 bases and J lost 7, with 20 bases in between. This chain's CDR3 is CASSYGERAGGYTF. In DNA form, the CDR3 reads TGTGCCAGCTCCTATGGGGAGAGGGCTGGTGGCTACACCTTC.

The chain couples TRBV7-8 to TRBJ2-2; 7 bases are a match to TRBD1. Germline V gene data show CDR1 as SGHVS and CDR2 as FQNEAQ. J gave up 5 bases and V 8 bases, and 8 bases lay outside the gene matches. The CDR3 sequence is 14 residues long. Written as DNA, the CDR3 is TGTGCCAGCGCCCTCGACAGGGAGACCGGGGAGCTGTTTTTT. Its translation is CASALDRETGELFF. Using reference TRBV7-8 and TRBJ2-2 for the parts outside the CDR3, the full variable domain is GAGVSQSPRYKVAKRGQDVALRCDPISGHVSLFWYQQALGQGPEFLTYFQNEAQLDKSGLPSDRFFAERPEGSVSTLKIQRTQQEDSAVYLCASALDRETGELFFGEGSRLTVL.

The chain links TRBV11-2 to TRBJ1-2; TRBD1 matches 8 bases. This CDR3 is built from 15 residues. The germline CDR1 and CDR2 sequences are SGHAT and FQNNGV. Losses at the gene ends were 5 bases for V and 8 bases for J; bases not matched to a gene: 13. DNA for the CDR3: TGTGCCAGCAGCCGGAGGTCAGGGGGCAGCGGCGGCTACACCTTC. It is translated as CASSRRSGGSGGYTF.

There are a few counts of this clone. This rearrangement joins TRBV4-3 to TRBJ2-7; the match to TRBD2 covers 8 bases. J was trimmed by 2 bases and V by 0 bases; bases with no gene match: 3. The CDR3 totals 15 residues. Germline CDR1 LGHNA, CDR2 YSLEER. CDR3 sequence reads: CASSQDTSGAYEQYF. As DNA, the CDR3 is TGCGCCAGCAGCCAAGATACTAGCGGAGCCTACGAGCAGTACTTC.

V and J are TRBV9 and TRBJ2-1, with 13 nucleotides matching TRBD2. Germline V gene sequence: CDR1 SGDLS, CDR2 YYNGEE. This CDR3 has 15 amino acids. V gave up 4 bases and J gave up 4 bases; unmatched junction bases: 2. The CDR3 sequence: CASSLLAGGYNEQFF. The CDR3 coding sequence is TGTGCCAGCAGCCTACTAGCGGGAGGGTACAATGAGCAGTTCTTC. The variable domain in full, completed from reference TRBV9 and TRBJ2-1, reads DSGVTQTPKHLITATGQRVTLRCSPRSGDLSVYWYQQSLDQGLQFLIQYYNGEERAKGNILERFSAQQFPDLHSELNLSSLELGDSALYFCASSLLAGGYNEQFFGPGTRLTVL.

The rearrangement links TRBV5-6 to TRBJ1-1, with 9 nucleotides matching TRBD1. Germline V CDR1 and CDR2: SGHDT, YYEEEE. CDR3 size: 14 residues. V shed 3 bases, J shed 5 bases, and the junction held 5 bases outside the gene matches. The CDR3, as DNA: TGTGCCAGCAGCTCCGGGACAGGGAGGACTGAAGCTTTCTTT. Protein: CASSSGTGRTEAFF.

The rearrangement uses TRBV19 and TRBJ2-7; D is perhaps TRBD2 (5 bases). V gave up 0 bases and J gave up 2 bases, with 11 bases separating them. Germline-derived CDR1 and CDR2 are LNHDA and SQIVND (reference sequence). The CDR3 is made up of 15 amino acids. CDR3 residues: CASSIDLGSPYEQYF. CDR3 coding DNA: TGTGCCAGTAGTATAGATCTTGGGAGCCCCTACGAGCAGTACTTC.

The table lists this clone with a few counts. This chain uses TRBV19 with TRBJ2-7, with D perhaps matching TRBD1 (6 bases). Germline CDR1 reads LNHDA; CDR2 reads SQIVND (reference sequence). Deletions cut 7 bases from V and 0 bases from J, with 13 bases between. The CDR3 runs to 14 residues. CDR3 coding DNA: TGTGCCAGTAAGGAGGAGGACAGCTCCTACGAGCAGTACTTC. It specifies CASKEEDSSYEQYF.

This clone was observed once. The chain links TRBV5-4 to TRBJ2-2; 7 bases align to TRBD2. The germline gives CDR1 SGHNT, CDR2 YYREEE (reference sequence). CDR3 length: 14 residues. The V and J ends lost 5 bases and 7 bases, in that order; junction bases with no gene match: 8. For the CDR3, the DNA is TGTGCCAGCAGTCCCCAAGCGGGAAGCGGGGAGCTGTTTTTT. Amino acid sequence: CASSPQAGSGELFF.

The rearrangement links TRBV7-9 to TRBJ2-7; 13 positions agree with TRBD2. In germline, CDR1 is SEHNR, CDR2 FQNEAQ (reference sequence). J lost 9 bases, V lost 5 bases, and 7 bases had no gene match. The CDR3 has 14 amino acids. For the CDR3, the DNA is TGTGCCAGCAGCCTTGGACTAGCGGGAGAGGCGCAGTACTTC. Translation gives CASSLGLAGEAQYF.

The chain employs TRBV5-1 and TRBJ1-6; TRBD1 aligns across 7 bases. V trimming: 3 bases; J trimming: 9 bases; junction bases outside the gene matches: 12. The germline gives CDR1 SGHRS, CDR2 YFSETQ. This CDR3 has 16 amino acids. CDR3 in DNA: TGCGCCAGCAGCTCCGGGACAGATCTTTGGGCTTCACCCCTCCACTTT. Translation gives CASSSGTDLWASPLHF. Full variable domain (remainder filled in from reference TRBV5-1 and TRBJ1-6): KAGVTQTPRYLIKTRGQQVTLSCSPISGHRSVSWYQQTPGQGLQFLFEYFSETQRNKGNFPGRFSGRQFSNSRSEMNVSTLELGDSALYLCASSSGTDLWASPLHFGNGTRLTVT.

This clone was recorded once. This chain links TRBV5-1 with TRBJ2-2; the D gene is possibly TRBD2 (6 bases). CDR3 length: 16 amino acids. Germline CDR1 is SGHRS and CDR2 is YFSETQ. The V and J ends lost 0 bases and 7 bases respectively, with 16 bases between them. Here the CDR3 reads CASSLEPVPTSGELFF. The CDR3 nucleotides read TGCGCCAGCAGCTTGGAACCCGTCCCGACTAGCGGGGAGCTGTTTTTT.

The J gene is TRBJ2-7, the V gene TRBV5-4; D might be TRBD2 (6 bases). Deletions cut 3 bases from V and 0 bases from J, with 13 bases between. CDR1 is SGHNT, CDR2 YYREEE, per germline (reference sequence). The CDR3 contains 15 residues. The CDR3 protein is CASSSGTDYSYEQYF. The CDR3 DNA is TGTGCCAGCAGCTCGGGGACGGACTACTCCTACGAGCAGTACTTC.

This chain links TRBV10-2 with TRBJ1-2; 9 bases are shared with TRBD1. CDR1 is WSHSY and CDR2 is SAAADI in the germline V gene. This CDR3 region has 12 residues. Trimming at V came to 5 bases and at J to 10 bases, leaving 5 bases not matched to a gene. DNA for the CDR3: TGCGCCAGCAGTAAGGGACAGGGTGACTACACCTTC. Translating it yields CASSKGQGDYTF.

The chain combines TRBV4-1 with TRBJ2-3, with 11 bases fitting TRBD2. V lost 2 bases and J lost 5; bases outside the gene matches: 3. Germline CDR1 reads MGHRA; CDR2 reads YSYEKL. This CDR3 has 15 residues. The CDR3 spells CASSQQGLAGDTQYF. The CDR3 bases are TGCGCCAGCAGCCAACAAGGACTAGCGGGAGATACGCAGTATTTT.

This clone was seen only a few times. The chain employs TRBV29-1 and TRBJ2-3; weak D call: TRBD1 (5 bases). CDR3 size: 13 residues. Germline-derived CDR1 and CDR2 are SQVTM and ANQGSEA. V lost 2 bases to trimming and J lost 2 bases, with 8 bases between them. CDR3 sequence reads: CSVEQTDTDTQYF. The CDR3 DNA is TGCAGCGTTGAACAGACAGACACAGATACGCAGTATTTT.

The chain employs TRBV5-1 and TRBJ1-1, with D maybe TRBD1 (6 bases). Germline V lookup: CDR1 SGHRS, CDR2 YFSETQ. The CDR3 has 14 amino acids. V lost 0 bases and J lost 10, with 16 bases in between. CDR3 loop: CASSLGGTRDVAFF. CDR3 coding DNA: TGCGCCAGCAGCTTGGGGGGGACAAGAGATGTAGCTTTCTTT. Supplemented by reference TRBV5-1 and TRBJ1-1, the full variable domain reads KAGVTQTPRYLIKTRGQQVTLSCSPISGHRSVSWYQQTPGQGLQFLFEYFSETQRNKGNFPGRFSGRQFSNSRSEMNVSTLELGDSALYLCASSLGGTRDVAFFGQGTRLTVV.

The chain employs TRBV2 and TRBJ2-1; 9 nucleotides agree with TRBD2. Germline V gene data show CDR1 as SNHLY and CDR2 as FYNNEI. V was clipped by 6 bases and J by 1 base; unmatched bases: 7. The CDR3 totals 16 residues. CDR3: CASRKSSGGSYNEQFF. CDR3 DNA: TGTGCCAGCAGGAAGAGTAGCGGGGGATCCTACAATGAGCAGTTCTTC.

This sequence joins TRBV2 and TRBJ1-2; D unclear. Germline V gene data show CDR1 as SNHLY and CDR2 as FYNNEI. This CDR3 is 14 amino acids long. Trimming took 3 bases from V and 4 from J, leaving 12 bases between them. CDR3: CASSEEPLGYGYTF. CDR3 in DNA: TGTGCCAGCAGTGAGGAACCCCTAGGCTATGGCTACACCTTC.

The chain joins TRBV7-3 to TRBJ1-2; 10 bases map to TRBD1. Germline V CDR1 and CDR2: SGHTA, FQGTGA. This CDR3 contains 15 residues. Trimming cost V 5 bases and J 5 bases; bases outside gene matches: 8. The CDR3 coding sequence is TGTGCCAGCAGCCCTGATGGACAGGGGGGTTATGGCTACACCTTC. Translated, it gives CASSPDGQGGYGYTF. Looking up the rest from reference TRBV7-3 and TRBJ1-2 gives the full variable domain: GAGVSQTPSNKVTEKGKYVELRCDPISGHTALYWYRQSLGQGPEFLIYFQGTGAADDSGLPNDRFFAVRPEGSVSTLKIQRTERGDSAVYLCASSPDGQGGYGYTFGSGTRLTVV.

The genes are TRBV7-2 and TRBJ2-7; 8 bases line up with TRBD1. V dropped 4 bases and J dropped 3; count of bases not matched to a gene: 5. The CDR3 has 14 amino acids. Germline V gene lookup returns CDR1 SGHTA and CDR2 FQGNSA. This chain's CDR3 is CASSSGQANYEQYF. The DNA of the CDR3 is TGTGCCAGCAGCTCGGGACAGGCCAACTACGAGCAGTACTTC.

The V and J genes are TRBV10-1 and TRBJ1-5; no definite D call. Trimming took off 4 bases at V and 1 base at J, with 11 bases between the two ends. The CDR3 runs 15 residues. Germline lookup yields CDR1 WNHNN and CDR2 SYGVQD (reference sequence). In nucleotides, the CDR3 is TGCGCCAGCAGTGTTTCTGCGGGGAGCAATCAGCCCCAGCATTTT. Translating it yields CASSVSAGSNQPQHF.

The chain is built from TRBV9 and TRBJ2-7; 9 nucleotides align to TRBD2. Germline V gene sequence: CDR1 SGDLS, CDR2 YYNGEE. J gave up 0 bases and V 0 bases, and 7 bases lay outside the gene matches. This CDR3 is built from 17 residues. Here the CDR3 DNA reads TGTGCCAGCAGCGTAGGCCCGGCTAGCGGGATCTCCTACGAGCAGTACTTC. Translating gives CASSVGPASGISYEQYF.

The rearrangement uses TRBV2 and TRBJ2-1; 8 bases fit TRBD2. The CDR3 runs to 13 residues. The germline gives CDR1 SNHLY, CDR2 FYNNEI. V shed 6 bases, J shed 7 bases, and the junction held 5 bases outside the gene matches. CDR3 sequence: CASRYRGGNEQFF. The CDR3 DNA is TGTGCCAGCAGGTACCGGGGGGGAAATGAGCAGTTCTTC.

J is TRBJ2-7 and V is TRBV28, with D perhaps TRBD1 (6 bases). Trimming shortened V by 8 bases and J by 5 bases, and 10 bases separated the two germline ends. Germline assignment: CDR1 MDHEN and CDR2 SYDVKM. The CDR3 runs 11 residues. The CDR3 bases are TGTGCCAGCCAGGGGAAGGACGAGCAGTACTTC. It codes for CASQGKDEQYF.

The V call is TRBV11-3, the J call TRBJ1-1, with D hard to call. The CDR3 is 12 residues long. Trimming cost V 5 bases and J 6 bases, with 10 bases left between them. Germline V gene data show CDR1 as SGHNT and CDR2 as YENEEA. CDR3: CASSRGAAEAFF. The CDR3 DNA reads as TGTGCCAGCAGCCGAGGCGCGGCTGAAGCTTTCTTT.

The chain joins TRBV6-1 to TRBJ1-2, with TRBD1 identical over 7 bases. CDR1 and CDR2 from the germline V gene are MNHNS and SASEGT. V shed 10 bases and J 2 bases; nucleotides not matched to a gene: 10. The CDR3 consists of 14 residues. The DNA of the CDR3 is TGTGCCACCACACCGACAGGGTTCAACTATGGCTACACCTTC. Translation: CATTPTGFNYGYTF.